The clone carrying this T cell receptor beta chain was detected a few times. The antigen remains unidentified. The entirety of the isolated RNA underwent reverse transcription, so expressed TCRB transcripts were sequenced. Clones were read by immunoSEQ multiplex PCR, and TCRdb kept only the in-frame ones, dropping some. The data hold around 710,000 clones, with around 11% observed a single time. The sample belongs to a study of beta chain features in type 1 diabetes. Study observations and caveats: Shorter TCRB CDR3s, moderately but significantly so, were found in Type 1 diabetes patients in all four CD4+ subsets.

This CDR3 contains 14 residues. The V gene's germline CDR1 is SNHLY and CDR2 FYNNEI. Trimming took 3 bases from V and 4 from J, leaving 9 bases between them. This receptor was identified in a man aged 25 to 40 with type 1 diabetes. The genes are TRBV2 and TRBJ1-4; D call uncertain. Sequenced material: naive CD4+ T cells from blood. CDR3 in DNA: TGTGCCAGCAGTGACACCCGCGTTAATGAAAAACTGTTTTTT. Translating it yields CASSDTRVNEKLFF.